The entry below describes one T cell receptor beta chain. Its binding antigen is unknown. Base qualities were left out, and no much larger clone turns up one base away. The CDR3 regions of human TCRbeta chains were subjected to immunosequencing. In the source study's methods: TCRs in the repertoires were compared against a reference library of SARS-CoV-2-specific TCRs that had been generated with the MIRA antigen-specificity platform. Breadth was defined as the fraction of unique TCRs that were SARS-CoV-2-associated. Depth was defined as the fraction of total T cells that were SARS-CoV-2-associated. Using the MIRA data, each spike-specific TCR was assigned both to the spike region to which the TCR was reactive and to a CD4 or CD8 class. Log10-transformed breadth and depth values were compared by one-way ANOVA with Sidak's multiple comparisons tests. TCRdb provides this immuneACCESS table in a form limited to in-frame rearrangements. Some clones are lacking; in checked studies, under half of them reflect an unresolved V gene, and why the rest are absent is not known. For V, J and clone size, that table is used; D and trimming come from the DNA. Counted in this sample were 120,000 or so clones; around 90% of them appeared once. The ten largest make up about 1.6% of the sample.

These data originate in a study of T cell responses to AZD1222 COVID-19 vaccine (dated by TCRdb to the early 2020s). Regarding the research as a whole: AZD1222 recipients given second doses at about 4 weeks or at about 12 weeks were pooled, since spike-specific TCR depth and breadth were not found to differ between the two schedules. Trial participants were enrolled by age into subgroups of 18-55, 56-69 and 70-plus years, and approximately 150, 30 and 60 TCR-sequenced participants, respectively, were included in these subgroups. TCR sequencing was performed for 230 to 250 trial participants, of whom some 200 were given two doses of AZD1222 and around 25 were given two doses of MenACWY control vaccine. Overall study outcomes, separate from this receptor: CD4 TCRs associated with the vaccine covered the entire spike protein, and the dominant responses were in regions 160-218 and 743-854. Because no samples from the day 14 peak response were available, repertoires could be characterized only after the peak T cell response. Nearly half of unique spike-specific TCRs reportedly recognized epitopes outside regions mutated in the B.1.351 and B.1.1.7 variants. Conclusions about previously exposed vaccinees are limited because only six or seven AZD1222 recipients were SARS-CoV-2 seropositive at baseline. In the small 56-69-year group, the increase in depth fell short of significance, most likely because of low power. A significant rise in spike-specific TCR breadth and depth was observed after two AZD1222 doses relative to day 0 and relative to MenACWY recipients. Participants were mostly white British and included more females than males, and it was suggested by the authors that clonal diversity may have been underestimated.

Taken with the paper, the label for time point translates to: baseline before first vaccination. The vaccinee samples were drawn from two UK trials, COV001 and COV002, one of which was a single-blind randomized controlled phase 2/3 trial testing AZD1222 (ChAdOx1 nCoV-19) in healthy adults. Trial participant PBMC samples were collected at day 0 and day 28 after the second dose for TCRbeta chain sequencing. The V and J ends are trimmed by 0 bases and 1 base, leaving 1 base between them. From a lookup of the germline V gene, CDR1 and CDR2 are MGHRA and YSYEKL. Measured from the cysteine to the phenylalanine, the CDR3 is 13 residues long. The read is trimmed to its CDR3 DNA, 39 bases read in frame from base 1.

The V and J genes are TRBV4-1 and TRBJ1-3, with no D gene named confidently. The receptor was isolated from an adult in good health. The sequencing used peripheral blood, collected on day 0 of AZD1222 vaccination. Here is the DNA: TGCGCCAGCAGCCAAGATTCTGGAAACACCATATATTTT. Translated, this gives CASSQDSGNTIYF.